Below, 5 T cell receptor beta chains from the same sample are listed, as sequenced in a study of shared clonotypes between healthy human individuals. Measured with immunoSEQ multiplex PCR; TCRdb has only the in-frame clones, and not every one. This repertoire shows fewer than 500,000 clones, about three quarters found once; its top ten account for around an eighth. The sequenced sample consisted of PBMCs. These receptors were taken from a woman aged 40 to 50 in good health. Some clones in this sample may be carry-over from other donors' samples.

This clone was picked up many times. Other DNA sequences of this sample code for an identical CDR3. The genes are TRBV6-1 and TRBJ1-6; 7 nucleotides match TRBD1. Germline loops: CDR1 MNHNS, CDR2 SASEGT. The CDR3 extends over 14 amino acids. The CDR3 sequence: CAIQQGDANSPLHF. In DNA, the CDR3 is TGTGCGATACAGCAGGGGGACGCAAATTCACCCCTCCACTTT.

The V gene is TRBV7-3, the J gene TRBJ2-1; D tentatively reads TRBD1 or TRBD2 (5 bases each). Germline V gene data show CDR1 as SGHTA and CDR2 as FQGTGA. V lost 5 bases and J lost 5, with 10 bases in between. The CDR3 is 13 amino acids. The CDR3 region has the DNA TGTGCCAGCAGCGTGGGACGGAACAATGAGCAGTTCTTC. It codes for CASSVGRNNEQFF.

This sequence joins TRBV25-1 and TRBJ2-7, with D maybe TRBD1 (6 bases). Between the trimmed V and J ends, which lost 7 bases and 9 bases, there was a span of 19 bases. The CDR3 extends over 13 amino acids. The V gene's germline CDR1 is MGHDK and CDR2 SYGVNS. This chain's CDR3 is CASTPRDTKGQYF. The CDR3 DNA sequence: TGTGCCAGCACACCCCGGGACACGAAAGGGCAGTACTTC.

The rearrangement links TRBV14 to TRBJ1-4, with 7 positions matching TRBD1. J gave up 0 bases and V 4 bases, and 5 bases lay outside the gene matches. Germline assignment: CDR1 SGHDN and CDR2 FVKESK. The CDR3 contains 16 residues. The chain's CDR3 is CASSPGQISTNEKLFF. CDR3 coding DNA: TGTGCCAGCAGCCCGGGACAGATCTCAACTAATGAAAAACTGTTTTTT.

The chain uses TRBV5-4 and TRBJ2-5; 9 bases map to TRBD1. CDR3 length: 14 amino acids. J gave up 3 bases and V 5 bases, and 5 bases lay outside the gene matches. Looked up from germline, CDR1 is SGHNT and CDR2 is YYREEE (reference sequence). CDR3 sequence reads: CASRRTGVKETQYF. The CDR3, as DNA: TGTGCCAGCAGAAGGACAGGGGTTAAAGAGACCCAGTACTTC.